The present entry profiles one T cell receptor (beta chain) with its context. There are 14 residues in the CDR3. The junction had 7 bases not matched to a gene; V was cut back by 6 bases and J by 9 bases. Per the germline V gene, CDR1 is MDHEN and CDR2 is SYDVKM. The data were obtained in a study of blood T cell repertoires in COVID-19. Per the original data handling: Counts of nucleated cells, estimated from reference gene primer amplification, were obtained. The repertoire was sequenced with immunoSEQ multiplex PCR; TCRdb's copy has only in-frame clones and lacks some. Clone size and the V and J calls come from that table; the DNA yielded D and trimming. The sample holds 96,000 or so clones, roughly 76% seen once.

The V and J genes are TRBV28 and TRBJ2-1; TRBD2 agrees at 11 bases. Specimen: peripheral blood. This sequence was found in a man older than 75 with COVID-19, enrolled during active disease. CDR3 amino acids: CASRFSGGVSEQFF. In nucleotides, the CDR3 is TGTGCCAGCAGATTTAGCGGGGGGGTGAGTGAGCAGTTCTTC.